This TCR beta chain was obtained from a study of PD-1 blockade in classical Hodgkin lymphoma. Background on the study: Patients were treated with nivolumab at 3 mg/kg, and this was given intravenously every 2 weeks.

TCRdb's table, derived via immunoSEQ multiplex PCR, lists solely in-frame clones and lacks some. Among roughly 4,200 clones listed, more than 60% were seen once. In every patient, relapse followed autologous stem cell transplantation, while exposure to brentuximab vedotin differed. Purification of CD4+ T cells from thawed PBMCs was performed via magnetic negative selection. Patients reached a best response of complete response, partial response or progressive disease. J gave up 9 bases and V 2 bases, and 12 bases lay outside the gene matches. The CDR3 has 17 residues. Germline V gene sequence: CDR1 SGHKS, CDR2 YYEKEE (reference sequence). To note about this clone: No antigen is known for it.

Points from the study as a whole: Complete responders matched newly diagnosed patients in baseline diversity.

Here the sequenced sample was CD4+ T cells from blood, taken at baseline. The receptor's source is a human donor with classical Hodgkin lymphoma. The V gene is TRBV5-5, the J gene TRBJ2-1, with 12 positions matching TRBD1. The CDR3 here is CASSLGSRGQGAPEQFF. The CDR3 bases are TGTGCCAGCAGCTTAGGTTCTAGGGGACAGGGGGCGCCTGAGCAGTTCTTC.